The 27 T cell receptor beta chains in this list originate from one sample, sequenced in a study of cytomegalovirus exposure and HLA in healthy donors. PCR was performed using 60 Vbeta and 13 Jbeta primers. Libraries were prepared by immunoSEQ multiplex PCR; TCRdb keeps only in-frame clonotypes and omits some of them. The sample includes approximately 110,000 clones, about three quarters seen only once; the top ten take about 12%. Sequenced material: PBMCs. All receptors derive from a woman aged 55-70 years in good health and CMV-seropositive.

The chain couples TRBV5-6 to TRBJ2-7; 7 positions match TRBD2. CDR1 and CDR2 (germline): SGHDT, YYEEEE. The CDR3 is made up of 14 amino acids. V trimming: 2 bases; J trimming: 5 bases; junction bases outside the gene matches: 7. The CDR3 is CASSLLAGEHEQYF. CDR3 sequence (DNA): TGTGCCAGCAGCTTACTGGCGGGGGAGCACGAGCAGTACTTC.

The V gene is TRBV7-2, the J gene TRBJ2-6; D perhaps matches TRBD1 (6 bases). CDR1 is SGHTA, CDR2 FQGNSA, per germline. The CDR3 is made up of 17 amino acids. Trimming pared 0 bases from V and 3 bases from J, leaving 12 bases between. CDR3 sequence (DNA): TGTGCCAGCAGCTTAGCGCTTGGGGGCGGTGGGGCCAACGTCCTGACTTTC. Translation gives CASSLALGGGGANVLTF.

This rearrangement joins TRBV11-2 to TRBJ1-3; D is ambiguous. CDR3 length equals 12 residues. Germline CDR1 reads SGHAT; CDR2 reads FQNNGV. With 5 bases removed from V and 7 bases from J, the gap between germline ends came to 9 bases. The CDR3 DNA reads as TGTGCCAGCAGCCGAGGCGGTAACACCATATATTTT. Protein sequence: CASSRGGNTIYF.

The chain employs TRBV7-2 and TRBJ1-1; no clear D gene. V lost 3 bases and J lost 0, with 8 bases in between. Germline V gives CDR1 SGHTA, CDR2 FQGNSA. CDR3 length: 14 amino acids. CDR3 bases: TGTGCCAGCAGCTTCAGACAAATGAACACTGAAGCTTTCTTT. Encoded protein: CASSFRQMNTEAFF.

The chain uses TRBV7-8 and TRBJ2-3; TRBD2 aligns across 11 bases. Trimming at V came to 2 bases and at J to 2 bases, leaving 18 bases not matched to a gene. Looked up from germline, CDR1 is SGHVS and CDR2 is FQNEAQ. The CDR3 contains 21 residues. The CDR3 loop reads CASSLYTGTATSGGPTDTQYF. The CDR3, as DNA: TGTGCCAGCAGCTTATACACGGGGACCGCCACTAGCGGGGGACCCACAGATACGCAGTATTTT.

The CDR3 here is CASLDRSATNEKLFF. For the CDR3, the DNA is TGTGCCTCTTTGGACAGGAGTGCAACTAATGAAAAACTGTTTTTT. This chain joins TRBV19 and TRBJ1-4; 7 nucleotides agree with TRBD1. V was clipped by 11 bases and J by 0 bases; unmatched bases: 9. Germline V gene lookup returns CDR1 LNHDA and CDR2 SQIVND (reference sequence). The CDR3 is 15 residues long.

The chain is built from TRBV9 and TRBJ2-3; TRBD2 might be the D (5 bases). Per the germline V gene, CDR1 is SGDLS and CDR2 is YYNGEE. Deletions cut 0 bases from V and 10 bases from J, with 12 bases between. The CDR3 is made up of 13 amino acids. The chain's CDR3 is CASSVGGRQAQYF. Here the CDR3 DNA reads TGTGCCAGCAGCGTAGGAGGGCGGCAGGCGCAGTATTTT.

In DNA, the CDR3 is TGTGCCAGCAGTGAGAGCGTTTCCTATAATTCACCCCTCCACTTT. Protein sequence: CASSESVSYNSPLHF. The chain recombines TRBV6-1 with TRBJ1-6; D is unclear. The CDR3 consists of 15 residues. Trimming pared 3 bases from V and 1 base from J, leaving 7 bases between. Germline V gives CDR1 MNHNS, CDR2 SASEGT.

This chain uses TRBV27 with TRBJ1-5, with D maybe TRBD1 (6 bases). Looked up from germline, CDR1 is MNHEY and CDR2 is SMNVEV (reference sequence). Trimming took 5 bases from V and 7 from J, leaving 18 bases between them. The CDR3 is 15 amino acids. The CDR3 spells CASSPDRLSFQPQHF. The CDR3 coding sequence is TGTGCCAGCAGTCCCGACAGGCTCTCGTTCCAGCCCCAGCATTTT.

The V and J genes are TRBV5-1 and TRBJ1-1, with D hard to call. V was cut by 0 bases and J by 4 bases, with 13 bases left in between. The CDR3 is made up of 15 amino acids. The germline V gene encodes CDR1 SGHRS and CDR2 YFSETQ. The CDR3 bases are TGCGCCAGCAGCTTGGTAGGCTCCGGAGGCACTGAAGCTTTCTTT. It translates to CASSLVGSGGTEAFF.

The chain recombines TRBV11-1 with TRBJ2-1; no definite D call. Trimming removed 2 bases at V and 9 bases at J, with 14 bases between. This CDR3 region has 14 residues. Per germline, CDR1 SGHAT and CDR2 FQDESV (reference sequence). CDR3 sequence reads: CASSLTPLTGEQFF. The CDR3 nucleotides are TGTGCCAGCAGCTTAACCCCTTTGACGGGTGAGCAGTTCTTC.

The rearrangement joins TRBV14 to TRBJ2-7, with D perhaps matching TRBD2 (6 bases). The germline gives CDR1 SGHDN, CDR2 FVKESK. CDR3 length equals 11 residues. V shed 5 bases and J shed 10 bases, with 12 bases lying between them. The CDR3: CASSSGGPQYF. CDR3 coding DNA: TGTGCCAGCAGCTCAGGAGGGCCTCAGTACTTC.

This clone was found once. The V gene is TRBV4-1, the J gene TRBJ1-2; D is undetermined. Deletions cut 0 bases from V and 4 bases from J, with 15 bases between. CDR3 length: 16 residues. Germline V lookup: CDR1 MGHRA, CDR2 YSYEKL. As DNA, the CDR3 is TGCGCCAGCAGCCAAGATCATTCAACCGAGCCCTATGGCTACACCTTC. This sequence encodes CASSQDHSTEPYGYTF.

This clone appeared a few times. The V and J genes are TRBV5-6 and TRBJ1-2, with TRBD1 as a possible D gene (5 bases). V was trimmed by 4 bases and J by 6 bases, leaving 16 bases between them. The germline V gene encodes CDR1 SGHDT and CDR2 YYEEEE. This CDR3 has 14 residues. For the CDR3, the DNA is TGTGCCAGCAGCCCCCCCCGGCGCAGGGATGGCTACACCTTC. Its translation: CASSPPRRRDGYTF. Full variable domain (outside the CDR3, taken from reference TRBV5-6 and TRBJ1-2): DAGVTQSPTHLIKTRGQQVTLRCSPKSGHDTVSWYQQALGQGPQFIFQYYEEEERQRGNFPDRFSGHQFPNYSSELNVNALLLGDSALYLCASSPPRRRDGYTFGSGTRLTVV.

V and J are TRBV2 and TRBJ2-6; 10 nucleotides agree with TRBD1. Germline lookup yields CDR1 SNHLY and CDR2 FYNNEI. V lost 6 bases to trimming and J lost 3 bases; unmatched junction nucleotides: 5. The CDR3 length is 16 residues. CDR3 nucleotides: TGTGCCAGCAGAGGGGACAGGGGTTATGGGGCCAACGTCCTGACTTTC. Translation gives CASRGDRGYGANVLTF.

The chain carries TRBV10-1 and TRBJ2-3, with 7 bases lining up with TRBD1. The germline gives CDR1 WNHNN, CDR2 SYGVQD (reference sequence). The CDR3 sequence is 16 residues long. With 7 bases clipped from V and 2 bases from J, the junction kept 12 bases outside the gene matches. The CDR3 bases are TGCGCCAGCACCGAATCCCGGGACAGATACACAGATACGCAGTATTTT. As protein: CASTESRDRYTDTQYF.

Comments on this clone: A junction boundary mismatches the germline segment, possibly from a read error. V usage is TRBV5-4 and J usage is TRBJ1-1; D might be TRBD1 (5 bases). The germline CDR1 and CDR2 sequences are SGHNT and YYREEE (reference sequence). There are 13 residues in the CDR3. The CDR3 nucleotides read TGTGCCAGCAGCTTGGCAGGGAACCCTGAAGCTTTCTTT. This gives the protein CASSLAGNPEAFF.

In the case of this clone: A junction end diverges from the germline sequence, so it may reflect a read error. The V gene is TRBV7-6, the J gene TRBJ1-2, with a tentative D call TRBD1 (6 bases). The V gene's germline CDR1 is SGHVS and CDR2 FNYEAQ. The CDR3 covers 16 residues. DNA of the CDR3: TGTGTCAGCAGCCCACTAATCGGACAGACCGACTATGGCTACACCTTC. Protein: CVSSPLIGQTDYGYTF.

This clone was counted only a few times. The chain couples TRBV25-1 to TRBJ1-2; a weak D match, TRBD1 (5 bases). Germline lookup yields CDR1 MGHDK and CDR2 SYGVNS. The V end lost 1 base, the J end lost 4 bases, and 16 bases lay between the germline ends. This CDR3 region has 16 residues. CDR3 sequence: CASSELGDSSGYGYTF. Here the CDR3 DNA reads TGTGCCAGCAGTGAATTGGGCGACAGCTCAGGCTATGGCTACACCTTC.

V is TRBV21-1 and J is TRBJ2-7; the D call in the table, TRBD2, was not verified against the DNA. TRBV21-1 is deemed a pseudogene. The CDR3 consists of 18 residues. The CDR3 DNA sequence: TGTGCCAGCAGCAAAGTCTCGACACCGGGACTAGAGGGCTACGAGCAGTACTTC. The encoded protein is CASSKVSTPGLEGYEQYF.

The CDR3: CASSRDTDAYEQYF. CDR3 in DNA: TGCGCCAGCAGCCGGGACACGGATGCCTACGAGCAGTACTTC. This chain connects TRBV5-1 to TRBJ2-7; D may be TRBD1 (6 bases). Looked up from germline, CDR1 is SGHRS and CDR2 is YFSETQ. This CDR3 region has 14 residues. V dropped 4 bases and J dropped 2 bases, with 13 bases sitting between them. The entire variable domain, with the rest obtained from reference TRBV5-1 and TRBJ2-7, is as follows: KAGVTQTPRYLIKTRGQQVTLSCSPISGHRSVSWYQQTPGQGLQFLFEYFSETQRNKGNFPGRFSGRQFSNSRSEMNVSTLELGDSALYLCASSRDTDAYEQYFGPGTRLTVT.

The count of this clone is one. This chain links TRBV7-9 with TRBJ1-3, with D maybe TRBD1 (5 bases). The CDR3 runs 17 residues. V was shortened by 8 bases and J by 3 bases, with 23 bases between the two germline ends. Germline CDR1 reads SEHNR; CDR2 reads FQNEAQ (reference sequence). As DNA, the CDR3 is TGTGCCAGCGCTTCCCAAAGTCGCGGGGCGGGTGGAAACACCATATATTTT. Translation gives CASASQSRGAGGNTIYF.

The chain is built from TRBV7-3 and TRBJ2-3; D is ambiguous. The CDR3 sequence is 13 residues long. Trimming took 2 bases from V and 6 from J, leaving 9 bases between them. The germline V gene has CDR1 SGHTA and CDR2 FQGTGA. The CDR3 DNA sequence: TGTGCCAGCAGCTTAGTGACATTGGATACGCAGTATTTT. This encodes CASSLVTLDTQYF.

The rearrangement links TRBV5-5 to TRBJ2-7, with D possibly being TRBD1 (5 bases). Trimming removed 0 bases at V and 2 bases at J, with 12 bases between. CDR1 and CDR2 from the germline V gene are SGHKS and YYEKEE (reference sequence). The CDR3 covers 15 residues. DNA of the CDR3: TGTGCCAGCAGCTTGGGGACATCCTTTACCTACGAGCAGTACTTC. Translation gives CASSLGTSFTYEQYF.

The chain combines TRBV30 with TRBJ2-1; unclear D gene. Trimming took 5 bases from V and 5 from J, leaving 7 bases between them. Germline V gene lookup returns CDR1 GTSNPN and CDR2 SVGIG (reference sequence). The CDR3 is made up of 11 amino acids. CDR3: CAWSNNNEQFF. For the CDR3, the DNA is TGTGCCTGGTCAAACAACAATGAGCAGTTCTTC.

Here the CDR3 reads CASSLFAGGGNEQFF. The DNA of the CDR3 is TGCGCCAGCAGCTTGTTTGCGGGAGGGGGCAATGAGCAGTTCTTC. This chain joins TRBV5-1 and TRBJ2-1, with 9 bases aligning to TRBD2. CDR1 is SGHRS, CDR2 YFSETQ, per germline. V shed 1 base, J shed 6 bases, and the junction held 5 bases outside the gene matches. This CDR3 is 15 amino acids long.

A single count supports this clone. The chain joins TRBV4-3 to TRBJ2-3; 8 bases align to TRBD1. Germline trimming cut 3 bases from V and 5 bases from J; bases unmatched to any gene: 4. This CDR3 has 14 amino acids. The germline gives CDR1 LGHNA, CDR2 YSLEER. CDR3 DNA sequence: TGCGCCAGCAGCCACAGGGGGCTAGGAGATACGCAGTATTTT. This sequence encodes CASSHRGLGDTQYF.